This record covers a single T cell receptor (beta chain). Its cognate antigen is unknown. These data originate in a study of yellow fever vaccine responses in identical twins. Whole-study findings and limits: Vaccine T cell responses of twins reportedly seemed partly convergent and partly personalized.

One entry per CDR3 protein, called by TCRdb with MiXCR from the RT-PCR reads. The profile shows a few thousand distinct CDR3 sequences, 85% to 90% of them singletons. The receptor's source is a female donor who received the yellow fever vaccine. The material was T cells from blood (PBMCs), unsorted or a sorted subset (not recorded which), obtained before or after yellow fever vaccination (not recorded which).

Here the CDR3 reads CASSRNGEQYF. For the CDR3, the DNA is TGTGCCAGCAGCCGGAACGGGGAGCAGTACTTC. J is TRBJ2-7 and V is TRBV5-6; D unclear. V lost 4 bases, J lost 7 bases, and 9 bases lay in between. This CDR3 region has 11 residues. Germline CDR1 is SGHDT and CDR2 is YYEEEE.